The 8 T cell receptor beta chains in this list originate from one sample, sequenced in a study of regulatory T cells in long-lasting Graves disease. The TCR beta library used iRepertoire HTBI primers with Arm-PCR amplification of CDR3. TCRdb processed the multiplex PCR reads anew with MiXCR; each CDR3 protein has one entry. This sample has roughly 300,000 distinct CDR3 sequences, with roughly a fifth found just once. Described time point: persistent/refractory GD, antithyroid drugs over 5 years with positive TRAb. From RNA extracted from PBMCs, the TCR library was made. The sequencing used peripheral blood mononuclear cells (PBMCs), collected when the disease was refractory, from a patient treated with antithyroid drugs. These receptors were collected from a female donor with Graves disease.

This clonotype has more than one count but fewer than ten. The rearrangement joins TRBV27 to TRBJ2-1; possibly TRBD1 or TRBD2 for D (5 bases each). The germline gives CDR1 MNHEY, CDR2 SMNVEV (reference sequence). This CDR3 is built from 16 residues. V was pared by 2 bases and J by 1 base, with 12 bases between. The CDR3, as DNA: TGTGCCAGCAGTTTAGCCTGGGGGTGGTCCTACAATGAGCAGTTCTTC. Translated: CASSLAWGWSYNEQFF.

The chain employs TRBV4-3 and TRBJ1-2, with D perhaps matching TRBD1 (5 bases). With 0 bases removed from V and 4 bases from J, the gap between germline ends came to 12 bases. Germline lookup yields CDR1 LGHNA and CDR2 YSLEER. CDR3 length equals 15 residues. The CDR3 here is CASSQETQVVYGYTF. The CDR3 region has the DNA TGCGCCAGCAGCCAAGAGACACAGGTCGTCTATGGCTACACCTTC.

CDR3 protein: CASSHWTGGDTEAFF. CDR3 in DNA: TGTGCCAGCAGCCACTGGACAGGGGGTGATACTGAAGCTTTCTTT. The rearrangement uses TRBV7-9 and TRBJ1-1; 10 positions agree with TRBD1. This CDR3 comprises 15 residues. Looked up from germline, CDR1 is SEHNR and CDR2 is FQNEAQ (reference sequence). J gave up 5 bases and V 5 bases, and 8 bases lay outside the gene matches.

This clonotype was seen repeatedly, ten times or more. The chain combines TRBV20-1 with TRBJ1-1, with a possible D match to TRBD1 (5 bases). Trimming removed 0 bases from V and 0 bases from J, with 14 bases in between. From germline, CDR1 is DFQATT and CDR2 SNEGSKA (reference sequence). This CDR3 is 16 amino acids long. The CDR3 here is CSARDPGGPMNTEAFF. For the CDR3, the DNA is TGCAGTGCTAGAGATCCCGGGGGTCCAATGAACACTGAAGCTTTCTTT.

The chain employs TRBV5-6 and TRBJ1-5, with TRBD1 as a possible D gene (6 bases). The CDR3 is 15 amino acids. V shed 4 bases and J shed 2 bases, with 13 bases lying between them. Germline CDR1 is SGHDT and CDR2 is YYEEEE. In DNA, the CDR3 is TGTGCCAGCAGCCGTGGGGACATCCGCAATCAGCCCCAGCATTTT. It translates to CASSRGDIRNQPQHF.

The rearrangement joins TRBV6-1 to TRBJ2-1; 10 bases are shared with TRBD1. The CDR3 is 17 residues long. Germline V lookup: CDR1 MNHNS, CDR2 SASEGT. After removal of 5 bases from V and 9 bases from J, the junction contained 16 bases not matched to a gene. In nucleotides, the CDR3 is TGTGCCAGCAGTAAATTACCCCCGGGACAGGGGAGGGTTGAGCAGTTCTTC. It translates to CASSKLPPGQGRVEQFF.

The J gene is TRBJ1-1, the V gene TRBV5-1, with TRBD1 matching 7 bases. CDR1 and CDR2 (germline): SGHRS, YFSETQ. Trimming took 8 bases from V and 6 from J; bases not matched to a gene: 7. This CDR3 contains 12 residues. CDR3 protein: CARINRGPEAFF. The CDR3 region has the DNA TGCGCCAGGATAAACAGGGGCCCTGAAGCTTTCTTT.

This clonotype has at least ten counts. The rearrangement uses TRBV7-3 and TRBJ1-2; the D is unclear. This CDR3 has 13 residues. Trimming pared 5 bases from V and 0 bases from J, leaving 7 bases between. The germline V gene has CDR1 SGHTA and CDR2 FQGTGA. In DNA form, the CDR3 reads TGTGCCAGCAGCCCAAGCGCTAACTATGGCTACACCTTC. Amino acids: CASSPSANYGYTF.